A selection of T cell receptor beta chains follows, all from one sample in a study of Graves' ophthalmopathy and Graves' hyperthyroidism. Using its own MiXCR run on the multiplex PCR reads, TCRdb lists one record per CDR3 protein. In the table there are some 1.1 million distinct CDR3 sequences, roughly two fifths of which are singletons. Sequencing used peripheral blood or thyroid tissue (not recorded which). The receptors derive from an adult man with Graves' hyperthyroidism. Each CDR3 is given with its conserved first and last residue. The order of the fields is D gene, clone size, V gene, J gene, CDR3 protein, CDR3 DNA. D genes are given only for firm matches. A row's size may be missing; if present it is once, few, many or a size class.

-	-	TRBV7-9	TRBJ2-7	CASSLSPSHEQYF	TGCGCCAGCAGCTTGAGCCCTAGCCACGAGCAGTACTTC
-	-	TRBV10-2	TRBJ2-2	CASSESKLAKNTGELFF	TGCGCCAGCAGTGAGTCGAAGCTAGCGAAGAACACCGGGGAGCTGTTTTTT
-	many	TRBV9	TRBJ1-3	CASSAGTEGNTIYF	TGTGCCAGTAGCGCAGGGACTGAAGGAAACACCATATATTTT
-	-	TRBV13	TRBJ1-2	CASSLSPTFRGNDGYTF	TGTGCCAGCAGTTTATCCCCGACCTTTCGCGGCAACGATGGCTACACCTTC
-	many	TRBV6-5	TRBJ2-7	CASSRGIYEQYF	TGTGCCAGCAGTCGGGGTATCTACGAGCAGTACTTC
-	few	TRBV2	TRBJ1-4	CASRPGPNNEKLFF	TGTGCCAGCAGGCCGGGACCGAATAATGAAAAACTGTTTTTT
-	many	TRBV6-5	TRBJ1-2	CATHPSFAYYGYTF	TGTGCCACCCATCCCTCATTTGCTTACTATGGCTACACCTTC
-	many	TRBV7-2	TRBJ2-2	CASTSGIGELFF	TGTGCCAGCACTTCAGGGATCGGGGAGCTGTTTTTT
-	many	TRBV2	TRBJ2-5	CAGKRASSPEAQYF	TGTGCCGGAAAGAGGGCTAGCAGTCCTGAGGCCCAGTACTTC
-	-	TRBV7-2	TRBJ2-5	CASSNPDSFQETQYF	TGTGCCAGCAGTAACCCGGACAGCTTCCAAGAGACCCAGTACTTC
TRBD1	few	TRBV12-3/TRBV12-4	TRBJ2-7	CASSLGPQGRYEQYF	TGTGCCAGCAGTTTGGGCCCACAGGGGCGTTACGAGCAGTACTTC
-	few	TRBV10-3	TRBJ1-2	CATRTSRDNYGYTF	TGTGCCACCCGAACCTCCAGGGATAACTATGGCTACACCTTC
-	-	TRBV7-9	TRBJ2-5	CASSSRDTQETQYF	TGTGCCAGCAGCTCCCGGGACACCCAGGAGACCCAGTACTTC
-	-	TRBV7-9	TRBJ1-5	CASSQSLSGETQHF	TGCGCCAGCAGCCAAAGCCTCTCGGGAGAGACCCAGCATTTT